Listed below are T cell receptor beta chains from one sample, sequenced in a study of OX40 agonist ivuxolimab in advanced cancers. Data came from immunoSEQ multiplex PCR; TCRdb stores just in-frame clones and leaves some out. The table has over 60,000 clones, about 88% seen once; the top ten hold about 4%. Sequenced here: CD4+ or CD8+ T cells sorted from blood, sampled in a trial of the OX40 agonist ivuxolimab. These receptors came from an adult with an advanced solid tumor such as melanoma, head and neck, liver or kidney cancer. Each CDR3 is given with its conserved first and last residue. The D gene is left open where the match is weak. Not every row has a clone size; where given, it reads once, few, many or a size class.

TRBV5-4	once	TRBD2	TRBJ2-1	CASSLGGGSSYNEQFF	TGTGCCAGCAGCTTGGGGGGAGGGAGCTCCTACAATGAGCAGTTCTTC
TRBV9	NA	NA	TRBJ1-1	CASSLTGANTEAFF	TGTGCCAGCAGCCTAACAGGTGCGAACACTGAAGCTTTCTTT
TRBV12-5	NA	TRBD1	TRBJ1-1	CASGPGGMNTEAFF	TGTGCTAGTGGCCCAGGGGGAATGAACACTGAAGCTTTCTTT
TRBV19	NA	TRBD2	TRBJ2-3	CASRTSGTYSTDTQYF	TGTGCCAGTAGGACTAGCGGGACTTATAGCACAGATACGCAGTATTTT
TRBV19	once	NA	TRBJ1-5	CASTSGLYRNQDQPQHF	TGTGCCAGCACATCCGGGTTATACCGTAATCAGGATCAGCCCCAGCATTTT
TRBV28	NA	TRBD1	TRBJ2-5	CASSLGSTGGGQETQYF	TGTGCCAGCAGTTTAGGGTCGACAGGGGGCGGCCAAGAGACCCAGTACTTC
TRBV30	NA	NA	TRBJ2-1	CAWSPGLPGEQFF	TGTGCCTGGTCCCCGGGACTCCCTGGAGAGCAGTTCTTC
TRBV27	NA	NA	TRBJ2-1	CASSFLGVGHNEQFF	TGTGCCAGCAGTTTCCTCGGTGTAGGGCACAATGAGCAGTTCTTC
TRBV28	NA	TRBD1	TRBJ1-1	CASSFSGGERTEAFF	TGTGCCAGCAGTTTCTCAGGGGGCGAGAGGACTGAAGCTTTCTTT
TRBV11-2	NA	NA	TRBJ2-7	CASSLEGTGYEQYF	TGTGCCAGCAGCTTAGAAGGGACGGGTTACGAGCAGTACTTC
TRBV5-1	NA	NA	TRBJ2-7	CASSLNVGVTYEQYF	TGCGCCAGCAGCTTGAACGTTGGGGTCACCTACGAGCAGTACTTC
TRBV6-1	NA	NA	TRBJ1-2	CASSESGNLGYTF	TGTGCCAGCAGTGAATCGGGGAATCTTGGCTACACCTTC
TRBV19	once	TRBD1	TRBJ2-3	CASSIDLTGGTDTQYF	TGTGCCAGTAGTATTGATTTGACAGGGGGCACAGATACGCAGTATTTT
TRBV10-1	NA	TRBD2	TRBJ2-1	CASTRAGHNNEQFF	TGCGCCAGCACAAGAGCGGGGCATAACAATGAGCAGTTCTTC
TRBV2	NA	NA	TRBJ1-1	CASTQGLNTEAFF	TGTGCCAGCACCCAGGGGTTGAACACTGAAGCTTTCTTT
TRBV27	NA	TRBD2	TRBJ2-1	CASSLVAGGPSNEQFF	TGTGCCAGCAGTTTAGTAGCGGGAGGGCCTAGCAATGAGCAGTTCTTC
TRBV7-9	NA	NA	TRBJ2-7	CASGGTVSYEQYF	TGTGCCAGCGGGGGGACAGTCTCCTACGAGCAGTACTTC
TRBV9	NA	NA	TRBJ1-6	CASSVSLYNSPLHF	TGTGCCAGCAGCGTATCTCTGTATAATTCACCCCTCCACTTT
TRBV6-7	NA	NA	TRBJ1-1	CASSFRIDTEAFF	TGTGCCAGCAGTTTCCGGATTGACACTGAAGCTTTCTTT
TRBV18	NA	NA	TRBJ1-2	CASSPPWGGTGYTF	TGTGCCAGCTCACCACCTTGGGGCGGAACTGGCTACACCTTC
TRBV19	NA	TRBD1	TRBJ1-1	CASSDRGNTEAFF	TGTGCCAGTTCGGACAGGGGTAACACTGAAGCTTTCTTT
TRBV7-9	NA	NA	TRBJ2-6	CASSFQRRGSGANVLTF	TGTGCCAGCAGCTTCCAGCGGAGGGGCTCTGGGGCCAACGTCCTGACTTTC
TRBV7-9	NA	TRBD2	TRBJ2-5	CASSPRVAGGETQYF	TGTGCCAGCAGCCCCCGGGTAGCGGGAGGGGAGACCCAGTACTTC
TRBV11-3	NA	NA	TRBJ2-1	CASSPGYTYNEQFF	TGTGCCAGCAGTCCTGGTTACACCTACAATGAGCAGTTCTTC
TRBV7-3	NA	NA	TRBJ1-3	CASSLTPGRDTIYF	TGTGCCAGCAGCTTGACACCGGGTCGAGACACCATATATTTT
TRBV2	NA	NA	TRBJ2-7	CASSDLGYEQYF	TGTGCCAGCAGTGATCTAGGATACGAGCAGTACTTC
TRBV27	NA	NA	TRBJ2-7	CASRAGKLSYEQYF	TGTGCCAGCCGGGCTGGGAAGCTCTCCTACGAGCAGTACTTC
TRBV28	NA	NA	TRBJ2-1	CASSLGGPIYNEQFF	TGTGCCAGCAGTTTAGGCGGGCCCATTTACAATGAGCAGTTCTTC
TRBV28	few	NA	TRBJ2-7	CASRGDFTYEQYF	TGTGCCAGCAGGGGGGACTTCACCTACGAGCAGTACTTC
TRBV9	NA	TRBD2	TRBJ2-2	CASSIGLAVYANTGELFF	TGTGCCAGCAGCATCGGACTAGCGGTTTACGCGAACACCGGGGAGCTGTTTTTT